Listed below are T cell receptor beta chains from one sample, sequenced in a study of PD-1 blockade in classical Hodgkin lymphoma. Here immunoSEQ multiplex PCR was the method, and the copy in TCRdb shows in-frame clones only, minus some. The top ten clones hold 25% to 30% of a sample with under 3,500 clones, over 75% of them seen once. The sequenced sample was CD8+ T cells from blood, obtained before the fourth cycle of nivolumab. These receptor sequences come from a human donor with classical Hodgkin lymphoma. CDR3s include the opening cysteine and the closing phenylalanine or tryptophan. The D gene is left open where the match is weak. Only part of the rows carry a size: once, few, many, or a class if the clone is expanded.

CDR3nt: TGCGCCAGCAGCCAAGACCCGGGAGACTATGGCTACACCTTC; CDR3aa: CASSQDPGDYGYTF; j_gene: TRBJ1-2; abundance: NA; v_gene: TRBV4-1; d_gene: NA
CDR3nt: TGTGCCTGGAGCGGTGGGCCAAGAGAGCAGTTCTTC; CDR3aa: CAWSGGPREQFF; j_gene: TRBJ2-1; abundance: NA; v_gene: TRBV30; d_gene: NA
CDR3nt: TGCGCCAGCAGCTTAATGGGACAAATCCAAGAGACCCAGTACTTC; CDR3aa: CASSLMGQIQETQYF; j_gene: TRBJ2-5; abundance: NA; v_gene: TRBV5-1; d_gene: NA
CDR3nt: TGTGCCAGCAGCCAAATGACAGGGAAGGAGAGTGATCAGCCCCAGCATTTT; CDR3aa: CASSQMTGKESDQPQHF; j_gene: TRBJ1-5; abundance: NA; v_gene: TRBV7-9; d_gene: TRBD1
CDR3nt: TGTGCTAGTGGTTCCTTCTGGGAGGGAAGAGATACTGAAGCTTTCTTT; CDR3aa: CASGSFWEGRDTEAFF; j_gene: TRBJ1-1; abundance: NA; v_gene: TRBV12-5; d_gene: NA
CDR3nt: TGTGCCAGCAGCTTGGGAGCGGGGGTTTCCTACGAGCAGTACTTC; CDR3aa: CASSLGAGVSYEQYF; j_gene: TRBJ2-7; abundance: NA; v_gene: TRBV5-6; d_gene: TRBD2
CDR3nt: TGTGCCACCAGCAGAGATGAAATAGCGGGAGCGAAAACCGGGGAGCTGTTTTTT; CDR3aa: CATSRDEIAGAKTGELFF; j_gene: TRBJ2-2; abundance: NA; v_gene: TRBV15; d_gene: TRBD2
CDR3nt: TGTGCCAGCAGCCTTATGCGAGCCTACAATGAGCAGTTCTTC; CDR3aa: CASSLMRAYNEQFF; j_gene: TRBJ2-1; abundance: once; v_gene: TRBV13; d_gene: NA
CDR3nt: TGTGCCAGCAGTTTTCAGGGGGCTGTAAACGAGCAGTACTTC; CDR3aa: CASSFQGAVNEQYF; j_gene: TRBJ2-7; abundance: few; v_gene: TRBV27; d_gene: TRBD1
CDR3nt: TGTGCCAGCAGCTTAGTCTCGGGCAGGGAACGTGGCTACACCTTC; CDR3aa: CASSLVSGRERGYTF; j_gene: TRBJ1-2; abundance: NA; v_gene: TRBV13; d_gene: NA
CDR3nt: TGTGCCAGCCTGGACAGGGACAATGAAAAACTGTTTTTT; CDR3aa: CASLDRDNEKLFF; j_gene: TRBJ1-4; abundance: once; v_gene: TRBV2; d_gene: TRBD1
CDR3nt: TGTGCCAGCAGCCCCCTTAGCGAGTCCTACAATGAGCAGTTCTTC; CDR3aa: CASSPLSESYNEQFF; j_gene: TRBJ2-1; abundance: NA; v_gene: TRBV7-3; d_gene: NA
CDR3nt: TGTGCCAGCAGCCCGACCGGGACAGGGGAGCGGGGGGACTCCTACGAGCAGTACTTC; CDR3aa: CASSPTGTGERGDSYEQYF; j_gene: TRBJ2-7; abundance: NA; v_gene: TRBV13; d_gene: NA
CDR3nt: TGCAGCGTTGCCCAATACTATGGCTACACCTTC; CDR3aa: CSVAQYYGYTF; j_gene: TRBJ1-2; abundance: few; v_gene: TRBV29-1; d_gene: NA
CDR3nt: TGTGCCAGCAGCCTGGTTACAGGGGTGTACGAGCAGTACTTC; CDR3aa: CASSLVTGVYEQYF; j_gene: TRBJ2-7; abundance: NA; v_gene: TRBV28; d_gene: TRBD1
CDR3nt: TGCAGCGTTGAAGTACTCGGGCTCCACTACGAGCAGTACTTC; CDR3aa: CSVEVLGLHYEQYF; j_gene: TRBJ2-7; abundance: NA; v_gene: TRBV29-1; d_gene: NA
CDR3nt: TGTGCCAGCACTGACCCGCGACAGGGCCTCTACGAGCAGTACTTC; CDR3aa: CASTDPRQGLYEQYF; j_gene: TRBJ2-7; abundance: NA; v_gene: TRBV2; d_gene: TRBD1
CDR3nt: TGTGCCAGCAGCACAGCCGTCGGGGACACCGGGGAGCTGTTTTTT; CDR3aa: CASSTAVGDTGELFF; j_gene: TRBJ2-2; abundance: NA; v_gene: TRBV11-2; d_gene: NA
CDR3nt: TGTGCCAGCAGCTTATGGGAGGGGGCCGATTCACCCCTCCACTTT; CDR3aa: CASSLWEGADSPLHF; j_gene: TRBJ1-6; abundance: NA; v_gene: TRBV7-6; d_gene: TRBD1
CDR3nt: TGTGCCAGCAGCGCAACCCGAGCAGGGCACGAGCAGTACTTC; CDR3aa: CASSATRAGHEQYF; j_gene: TRBJ2-7; abundance: NA; v_gene: TRBV9; d_gene: NA
CDR3nt: TGTGCCATCGTATCGGGACAGCGTAACACCGGGGAGCTGTTTTTT; CDR3aa: CAIVSGQRNTGELFF; j_gene: TRBJ2-2; abundance: NA; v_gene: TRBV2; d_gene: TRBD1
CDR3nt: TGTGCCAGCAGATTTCCCGGGAGGTACAATGAGCAGTTCTTC; CDR3aa: CASRFPGRYNEQFF; j_gene: TRBJ2-1; abundance: NA; v_gene: TRBV27; d_gene: TRBD2
CDR3nt: TGCAGCGTTGAAAGGGCCAACTACGAGCAGTACTTC; CDR3aa: CSVERANYEQYF; j_gene: TRBJ2-7; abundance: NA; v_gene: TRBV29-1; d_gene: NA
CDR3nt: TGTGCCAGCAGCGAAGGACATGTCCTCTCCTACGAGCAGTACTTC; CDR3aa: CASSEGHVLSYEQYF; j_gene: TRBJ2-7; abundance: NA; v_gene: TRBV9; d_gene: NA
CDR3nt: TGTGCCTGGAGTACCGGGACAGGGTTGCACGAGCAGTACTTC; CDR3aa: CAWSTGTGLHEQYF; j_gene: TRBJ2-7; abundance: NA; v_gene: TRBV30; d_gene: TRBD1
CDR3nt: TGTGCCAGCAGCCAAGAATTAGCGAACACCGGGGAGCTGTTTTTT; CDR3aa: CASSQELANTGELFF; j_gene: TRBJ2-2; abundance: NA; v_gene: TRBV4-2; d_gene: NA
CDR3nt: TGTGCCAGCTCACCGGACAGGTTTGGCAATGAGCAGTTCTTC; CDR3aa: CASSPDRFGNEQFF; j_gene: TRBJ2-1; abundance: NA; v_gene: TRBV6-1; d_gene: TRBD1
CDR3nt: TGTGCCAGCAGGCTACAGGGGATGACCTACGAGCAGTACTTC; CDR3aa: CASRLQGMTYEQYF; j_gene: TRBJ2-7; abundance: NA; v_gene: TRBV6-1; d_gene: TRBD1
CDR3nt: TGTGCCAGCAGCTCGTACAGGCACCCCAATGGCTACACCTTC; CDR3aa: CASSSYRHPNGYTF; j_gene: TRBJ1-2; abundance: NA; v_gene: TRBV11-2; d_gene: NA
CDR3nt: TGTGCCAGCAGCTTAGAGCCGGGGGACTACGAGCAGTACTTC; CDR3aa: CASSLEPGDYEQYF; j_gene: TRBJ2-7; abundance: NA; v_gene: TRBV2; d_gene: NA
CDR3nt: TGTGCCAGCAGTATAATTGGGCAGGGGGGGACAGATACGCAGTATTTT; CDR3aa: CASSIIGQGGTDTQYF; j_gene: TRBJ2-3; abundance: NA; v_gene: TRBV27; d_gene: NA
CDR3nt: TGTGCCAGCAGTTTGGCGGGCCATGAGCAGTTCTTC; CDR3aa: CASSLAGHEQFF; j_gene: TRBJ2-1; abundance: once; v_gene: TRBV6-5; d_gene: NA
CDR3nt: TGCGCCAGCAGATCCCCGGGGGGCTACACCTTC; CDR3aa: CASRSPGGYTF; j_gene: TRBJ1-2; abundance: NA; v_gene: TRBV5-1; d_gene: NA
CDR3nt: TGTGCCAGCAGCGACCGGACAGGGGAGGGAACAGATACGCAGTATTTT; CDR3aa: CASSDRTGEGTDTQYF; j_gene: TRBJ2-3; abundance: NA; v_gene: TRBV2; d_gene: TRBD1
CDR3nt: TGTGCCAGCAGCTTGGAAACAGAATACGAGCAGTACTTC; CDR3aa: CASSLETEYEQYF; j_gene: TRBJ2-7; abundance: NA; v_gene: TRBV5-5; d_gene: NA
CDR3nt: TGTGCCAGCAGCTTGGCGGGAGGGCCCTACGAGCAGTACTTC; CDR3aa: CASSLAGGPYEQYF; j_gene: TRBJ2-7; abundance: NA; v_gene: TRBV7-3; d_gene: TRBD2
CDR3nt: TGTGCCAGCAGCTTAGGGGGAGCGGCCGAGCAGTACTTC; CDR3aa: CASSLGGAAEQYF; j_gene: TRBJ2-7; abundance: NA; v_gene: TRBV7-2; d_gene: NA
CDR3nt: TGCGCCAGCAGCCAAGTAACTCGGGAGGACCATAACAATGAGCAGTTCTTC; CDR3aa: CASSQVTREDHNNEQFF; j_gene: TRBJ2-1; abundance: NA; v_gene: TRBV4-3; d_gene: TRBD2
CDR3nt: TGCGCCAGCAGCCAAAGTGCCCTTGACTACGAGCAGTACTTC; CDR3aa: CASSQSALDYEQYF; j_gene: TRBJ2-7; abundance: NA; v_gene: TRBV4-3; d_gene: NA
CDR3nt: TGTGCCAGCAGTGAGAAAGGGCGGAATTCACCCCTCCACTTT; CDR3aa: CASSEKGRNSPLHF; j_gene: TRBJ1-6; abundance: few; v_gene: TRBV2; d_gene: NA
CDR3nt: TGCGCCAGCAGTGAGTCGGTAGCGGGACTTTACGAGCAGTACTTC; CDR3aa: CASSESVAGLYEQYF; j_gene: TRBJ2-7; abundance: NA; v_gene: TRBV10-2; d_gene: TRBD2
CDR3nt: TGTGCCAGCAGTCAACAGGGAAATGGCAATCAGCCCCAGCATTTT; CDR3aa: CASSQQGNGNQPQHF; j_gene: TRBJ1-5; abundance: NA; v_gene: TRBV6-5; d_gene: NA
CDR3nt: TGCGCCAGCAGCCAAGAACCGGCAGGGAGGGGCTCAACTAATGAAAAACTGTTTTTT; CDR3aa: CASSQEPAGRGSTNEKLFF; j_gene: TRBJ1-4; abundance: NA; v_gene: TRBV4-3; d_gene: NA
CDR3nt: TGTGCCAGCGTGGGGGACAGGGCGTCAGCTAACTATGGCTACACCTTC; CDR3aa: CASVGDRASANYGYTF; j_gene: TRBJ1-2; abundance: NA; v_gene: TRBV27; d_gene: TRBD1
CDR3nt: TGTGCCAGTAGTATGGGACACTTCGCGGGGAGTGAAAAACTGTTTTTT; CDR3aa: CASSMGHFAGSEKLFF; j_gene: TRBJ1-4; abundance: NA; v_gene: TRBV19; d_gene: NA
CDR3nt: TGTGCCAGCAGCTTAGAAAGGGACAAAAACATTCAGTACTTC; CDR3aa: CASSLERDKNIQYF; j_gene: TRBJ2-4; abundance: NA; v_gene: TRBV7-8; d_gene: NA
CDR3nt: TGTGCCAGCAGCTTAGACCCAGCGCTTTATGGCTACACCTTC; CDR3aa: CASSLDPALYGYTF; j_gene: TRBJ1-2; abundance: NA; v_gene: TRBV7-2; d_gene: NA
CDR3nt: TGTGCCAGCAGCTTAGAAGCATACAGCTCTGGAAACACCATATATTTT; CDR3aa: CASSLEAYSSGNTIYF; j_gene: TRBJ1-3; abundance: NA; v_gene: TRBV7-6; d_gene: NA
CDR3nt: TGCGCCAGCAGCCAAGATAAATTAGCGGGGCGGACCTACGAGCAGTACTTC; CDR3aa: CASSQDKLAGRTYEQYF; j_gene: TRBJ2-7; abundance: NA; v_gene: TRBV4-3; d_gene: TRBD2
CDR3nt: TGCGCCAGCAGCTTGGAACCACTAGCGGGGGGTTACCTCCCGGTTGGCAATGAGCAGTTCTTC; CDR3aa: CASSLEPLAGGYLPVGNEQFF; j_gene: TRBJ2-1; abundance: once; v_gene: TRBV5-1; d_gene: TRBD2
CDR3nt: TGTGCCAGCAGGCACCGGGACAGGGGTCACAATGAGCAGTTCTTC; CDR3aa: CASRHRDRGHNEQFF; j_gene: TRBJ2-1; abundance: NA; v_gene: TRBV13; d_gene: TRBD1
CDR3nt: TGTGCCAGCAGGACCGGGACAGGGGGCTCTGGCTACACCTTC; CDR3aa: CASRTGTGGSGYTF; j_gene: TRBJ1-2; abundance: NA; v_gene: TRBV28; d_gene: TRBD1
CDR3nt: TGTGCCAGCAGTTACGTAGGGGCGCGGGCTGCAGATACGCAGTATTTT; CDR3aa: CASSYVGARAADTQYF; j_gene: TRBJ2-3; abundance: NA; v_gene: TRBV6-6; d_gene: NA
CDR3nt: TGTGCCAGCAGCGAGGCAAACCATGGAAAGACCTATGGCTACACCTTC; CDR3aa: CASSEANHGKTYGYTF; j_gene: TRBJ1-2; abundance: NA; v_gene: TRBV7-9; d_gene: NA